This TCR beta chain was captured by sequencing in a study of technical replicates of blood from a few donors. Assay used: immunoSEQ multiplex PCR; TCRdb lists only in-frame clones, some missing. In the table there are 78,000 or so clones, roughly nine tenths of which are singletons. Germline V lookup: CDR1 ENHRY, CDR2 SYGVKD. The CDR3 extends over 14 amino acids. The ends were cut back, 11 bases at V and 6 bases at J, with 20 bases in the middle. Specimen: T cells isolated from PBMCs. The genes are TRBV10-3 and TRBJ2-1, with D perhaps matching TRBD2 (6 bases). The clonotype was recovered from a human donor in good health. Some clones in this sample may be carry-over from other donors' samples. CDR3 sequence: CASGAGSNSNEQFF. CDR3 bases: TGTGCCTCCGGGGCGGGGAGTAACTCCAATGAGCAGTTCTTC.